Following are 15 T cell receptor beta chains from one sample sequenced in a study of human T cells and chemical hapten exposure. Sample time point: patch test 3, about 24 weeks after DPC sensitization. Treatment in this sample: therapeutic diphenylcyclopropenone sensitization with weekly scalp DPC. TCRdb reprocessed the RACE reads via MiXCR and lists one record per CDR3 protein. The table records 190,000 or so distinct CDR3 sequences, about 22% of them present only once. This material consisted of whole blood, taken in connection with sensitization to the hapten diphenylcyclopropenone (DPC). All receptors derive from a woman between 40 and 55 years old with alopecia areata. Some clones in this sample may be carry-over from other donors' samples.

This clonotype was seen just once. The V and J genes are TRBV5-6 and TRBJ1-5; D is possibly TRBD1 (5 bases). This CDR3 spans 14 amino acids. The V gene lost 4 bases and the J gene lost 1 base, with 9 bases spanning the gap. Looked up from germline, CDR1 is SGHDT and CDR2 is YYEEEE. CDR3 protein: CASSGGLSNQPQHF. CDR3 in DNA: TGTGCCAGCAGCGGGGGACTGAGCAATCAGCCCCAGCATTTT.

This clonotype was picked up many times. This rearrangement joins TRBV12-3 or TRBV12-4 to TRBJ1-1; D is ambiguous. Trimming shortened V by 7 bases and J by 3 bases, and 9 bases separated the two germline ends. The CDR3 totals 12 residues. The CDR3 loop reads CASTFSDTEAFF. DNA of the CDR3: TGTGCCAGCACCTTCTCGGACACTGAAGCTTTCTTT.

This clonotype was recorded at least ten times. The chain couples TRBV20-1 to TRBJ2-6; 9 nucleotides line up with TRBD1. V shed 3 bases and J 4 bases; nucleotides not matched to a gene: 7. The germline gives CDR1 DFQATT, CDR2 SNEGSKA (reference sequence). The length of the CDR3 is 16 residues. CDR3 region: CSASDRGTPGANVLTF. CDR3 sequence (DNA): TGCAGTGCTAGTGACAGGGGGACCCCGGGGGCCAACGTCCTGACTTTC.

This clonotype was recorded once. This chain connects TRBV29-1 to TRBJ2-3, with D hard to call. Germline CDR1 SQVTM, CDR2 ANQGSEA. Trimming took 7 bases from V and 4 from J, leaving 15 bases between them. This CDR3 region has 13 residues. This CDR3 reads CSATPGSADTQYF. CDR3 coding DNA: TGCAGCGCCACCCCCGGTTCGGCAGATACGCAGTATTTT.

CDR3 DNA: TGTGCCAGCAGTTCCCCCAGGGAGGCTACCGAGCAGTACTTC. Amino acids: CASSSPREATEQYF. The chain couples TRBV6-5 to TRBJ2-7; TRBD2 is a possible D gene (6 bases). This CDR3 is built from 14 residues. Trimming removed 4 bases from V and 6 bases from J, with 16 bases in between. Per the germline V gene, CDR1 is MNHEY and CDR2 is SVGAGI.

The chain is built from TRBV5-5 and TRBJ1-6; no firm D call. Germline V gene lookup returns CDR1 SGHKS and CDR2 YYEKEE (reference sequence). Trimming cost V 1 base and J 8 bases, with 4 bases left between them. The CDR3 spans 12 residues. Here the CDR3 reads CASSLIDSPLHF. The CDR3 DNA sequence: TGTGCCAGCAGCTTGATAGATTCACCCCTCCACTTT.

V and J are TRBV24-1 and TRBJ2-2; D tentatively reads TRBD1 or TRBD2 (5 bases each). The germline V and J ends were trimmed by 5 bases and 1 base, with 7 bases remaining between them. The CDR3 runs to 14 residues. Germline CDR1 reads KGHDR; CDR2 reads SFDVKD. CDR3 amino acids: CATSAGLNTGELFF. Written as DNA, the CDR3 is TGTGCCACCAGTGCGGGGCTGAACACCGGGGAGCTGTTTTTT.

The chain employs TRBV27 and TRBJ2-1; 10 nucleotides align to TRBD1. The CDR3 extends over 14 amino acids. Trimming cost V 5 bases and J 7 bases; bases outside gene matches: 5. Germline CDR1 reads MNHEY; CDR2 reads SMNVEV (reference sequence). The CDR3 region has the DNA TGTGCCAGCAGTAAGACAGGGGGCCTAAATGAGCAGTTCTTC. Translated: CASSKTGGLNEQFF.

The CDR3 region is CASVSGPAPNEQFF. In nucleotides, the CDR3 is TGTGCCAGCGTCTCCGGACCCGCTCCTAATGAGCAGTTCTTC. The chain recombines TRBV2 with TRBJ2-1; D uncertain. Germline V gene sequence: CDR1 SNHLY, CDR2 FYNNEI. The CDR3 has 14 amino acids. V shed 8 bases and J shed 7 bases, with 18 bases lying between them.

J is TRBJ2-7 and V is TRBV4-3; 7 nucleotides line up with TRBD1. From germline, CDR1 is LGHNA and CDR2 YSLEER. V shed 0 bases and J 3 bases; nucleotides not matched to a gene: 2. The CDR3 has 14 amino acids. The chain's CDR3 is CASSQEAGGYEQYF. In DNA, the CDR3 is TGCGCCAGCAGCCAAGAAGCAGGGGGCTACGAGCAGTACTTC.

This clonotype was observed a few times. The rearrangement links TRBV5-6 to TRBJ2-3; D gene ambiguous. Germline values: CDR1 SGHDT, CDR2 YYEEEE. There are 13 residues in the CDR3. The ends were cut back, 4 bases at V and 0 bases at J, with 6 bases in the middle. DNA of the CDR3: TGTGCCAGCAGCATCATTAGCACAGATACGCAGTATTTT. Translating gives CASSIISTDTQYF.

This clonotype was detected only a few times. This chain connects TRBV20-1 to TRBJ2-3, with 9 nucleotides matching TRBD2. The CDR3 is 15 residues long. The V segment lost 6 bases and the J segment 4 bases; nucleotides outside the gene matches: 11. Germline CDR1 reads DFQATT; CDR2 reads SNEGSKA (reference sequence). The CDR3 DNA reads as TGCAGTGCCACGCGTGGTAGCGGGAGTGCAGATACGCAGTATTTT. Its protein is CSATRGSGSADTQYF.

This clonotype came up once. CDR3 region: CASSLESVTEAFF. CDR3 sequence (DNA): TGTGCCAGCAGCTTAGAGTCGGTTACTGAAGCTTTCTTT. The V gene is TRBV7-9, the J gene TRBJ1-1; no firm D call. The germline V and J ends were trimmed by 1 base and 5 bases, with 8 bases remaining between them. This CDR3 comprises 13 residues. Per germline, CDR1 SEHNR and CDR2 FQNEAQ (reference sequence).

V usage is TRBV6-2 or TRBV6-3 and J usage is TRBJ2-3, with a weak D call TRBD2 (5 bases). The CDR3 length is 16 residues. Per germline, CDR1 MNHEY and CDR2 SVGEGT. V lost 3 bases to trimming and J lost 0 bases, with 13 bases between them. The CDR3 DNA follows: TGTGCCAGCAGTTATGGCTGGACTCCTAGCACAGATACGCAGTATTTT. Protein: CASSYGWTPSTDTQYF.

The rearrangement joins TRBV2 to TRBJ2-3; perhaps TRBD2 as D (6 bases). The CDR3 sequence is 14 residues long. The ends were cut back, 8 bases at V and 1 base at J, with 13 bases in the middle. The V gene's germline CDR1 is SNHLY and CDR2 FYNNEI. The CDR3 is CASQGTFRTDTQYF. The CDR3 coding sequence is TGTGCCAGCCAAGGGACTTTCCGCACAGATACGCAGTATTTT.